The T cell receptor beta chain described here comes from a study of T cell responses to AZD1222 COVID-19 vaccine. Study results and limitations: Two doses of AZD1222 preceded a rise in Spike-specific TCR breadth and depth. Close to half of spike-specific TCRs reportedly recognize unmutated variant regions. Clonal diversity may have been underestimated in mostly white British donors.

Sequenced by immunoSEQ multiplex PCR; TCRdb stores in-frame clones only, minus some. The table includes tens of thousands of clones, roughly 90% detected once. Comment on this clone: The antigen is undetermined.

CDR3 size: 15 residues. Germline V gene lookup returns CDR1 LNHDA and CDR2 SQIVND (reference sequence). The V and J ends lost 5 bases and 11 bases, in that order; junction bases with no gene match: 11. This specimen was peripheral blood, taken 28 days after the second AZD1222 dose. The V gene is TRBV19, the J gene TRBJ2-1; 11 bases line up with TRBD2. The TCR originated in an adult who received the AZD1222 COVID-19 vaccine. The CDR3 reads CASSLGLAEGSKQFF. In nucleotides, the CDR3 is TGTGCCAGTAGTCTGGGACTAGCGGAGGGGTCTAAGCAGTTCTTC.